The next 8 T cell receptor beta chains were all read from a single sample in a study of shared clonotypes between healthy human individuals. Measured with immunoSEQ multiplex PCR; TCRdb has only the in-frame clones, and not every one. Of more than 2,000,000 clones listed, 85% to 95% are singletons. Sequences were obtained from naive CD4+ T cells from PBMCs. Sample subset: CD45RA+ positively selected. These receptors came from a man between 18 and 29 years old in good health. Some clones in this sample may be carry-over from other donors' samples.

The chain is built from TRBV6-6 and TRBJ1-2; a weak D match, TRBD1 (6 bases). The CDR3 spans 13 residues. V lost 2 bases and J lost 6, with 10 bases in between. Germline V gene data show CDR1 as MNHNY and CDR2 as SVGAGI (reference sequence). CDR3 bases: TGTGCCAGCAGTTACCCCGGGGACAATGGCTACACCTTC. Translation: CASSYPGDNGYTF.

CDR3 nucleotide sequence: TGTGCCAGCAGTGAATATGGGAACACTGAAGCTTTCTTT. Residues: CASSEYGNTEAFF. J is TRBJ1-1 and V is TRBV2; no clear D. There are 13 residues in the CDR3. Germline V CDR1 and CDR2: SNHLY, FYNNEI. The V end was cut by 2 bases, the J end by 1 base, with 5 bases between.

For the CDR3, the DNA is TGTGCCAGTAGTTTATCGGGAAATACGCAGTATTTT. Its translation is CASSLSGNTQYF. The chain carries TRBV19 and TRBJ2-3; TRBD2 might be the D (5 bases). CDR1 is LNHDA and CDR2 is SQIVND in the germline V gene (reference sequence). The V end was cut by 5 bases, the J end by 7 bases, with 10 bases between. The CDR3 length is 12 residues.

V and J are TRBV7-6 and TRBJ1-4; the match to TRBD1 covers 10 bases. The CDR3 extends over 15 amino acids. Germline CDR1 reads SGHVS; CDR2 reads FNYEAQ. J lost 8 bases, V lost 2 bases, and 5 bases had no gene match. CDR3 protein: CASSLLGQGLEKLFF. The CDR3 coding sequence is TGTGCCAGCAGCTTACTGGGACAGGGGCTCGAAAAACTGTTTTTT. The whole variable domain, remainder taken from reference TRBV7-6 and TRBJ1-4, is GAGVSQSPRYKVTKRGQDVALRCDPISGHVSLYWYRQALGQGPEFLTYFNYEAQQDKSGLPNDRFSAERPEGSISTLTIQRTEQRDSAMYRCASSLLGQGLEKLFFGSGTQLSVL.

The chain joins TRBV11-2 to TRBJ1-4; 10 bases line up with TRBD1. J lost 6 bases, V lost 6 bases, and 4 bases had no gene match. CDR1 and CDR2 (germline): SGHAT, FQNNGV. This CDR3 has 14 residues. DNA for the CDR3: TGTGCCAGCAGGAGGACAGGGGGGGATGAAAAACTGTTTTTT. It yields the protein CASRRTGGDEKLFF.

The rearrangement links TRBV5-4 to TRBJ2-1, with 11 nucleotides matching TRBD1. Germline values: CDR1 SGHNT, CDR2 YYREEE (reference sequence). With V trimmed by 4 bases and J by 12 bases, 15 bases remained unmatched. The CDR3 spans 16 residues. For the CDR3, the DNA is TGTGCCAGCAGCCTGGGTGGACAGGGGGCCTTATTTGCGCAGTTCTTC. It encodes CASSLGGQGALFAQFF.

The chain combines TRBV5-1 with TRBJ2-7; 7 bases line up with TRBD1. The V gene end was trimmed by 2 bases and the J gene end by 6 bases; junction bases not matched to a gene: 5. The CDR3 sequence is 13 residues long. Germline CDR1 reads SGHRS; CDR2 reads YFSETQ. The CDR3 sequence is CASSFDRVGEQYF. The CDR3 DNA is TGCGCCAGCAGCTTCGACAGGGTGGGCGAGCAGTACTTC.

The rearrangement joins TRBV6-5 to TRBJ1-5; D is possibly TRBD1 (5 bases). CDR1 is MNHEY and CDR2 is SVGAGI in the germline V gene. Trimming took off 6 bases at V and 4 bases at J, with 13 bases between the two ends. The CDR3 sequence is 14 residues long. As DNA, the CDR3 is TGTGCCAGCAGCCGCTCGACAGAAAATCAGCCCCAGCATTTT. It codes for CASSRSTENQPQHF.